This record concerns one T cell receptor (beta chain) sequence. Its antigen is still unknown. Treatment defined: oral pan-JAK inhibitor, 5-10 mg twice daily. A FACSAria was used to sort CD4+ and CD8+ T cells. These cells came from PBMCs. The sample originates from a study of CD8+ T cells in alopecia areata. Overall study context: Treated patients were dosed with oral tofacitinib, taking 5 to 10 mg twice daily. Scalp area affected, as a percentage, set the severity score of treated patients. Study-wide points: Scalp and blood retained many expanded lesional clones during tofacitinib.

The germline V gene has CDR1 LGHNA and CDR2 YSLEER. The J segment lost 0 bases and the V segment lost 1 base, leaving 3 bases of the junction unmatched. The length of the CDR3 is 15 residues. RNA, once extracted, was reverse transcribed into cDNA for use as the sequencing template. Clones were sequenced by immunoSEQ multiplex PCR, and TCRdb holds only the in-frame ones, with some missing. The sample lists some 170,000 clones, less than 70% seen once, with roughly 10% in the top ten. The sequence derives from a human donor with alopecia areata. The rearrangement joins TRBV4-3 to TRBJ2-7, with 7 bases lining up with TRBD1. The sequenced sample was CD8+ T cells sorted from blood, obtained at week 24, from a patient treated with tofacitinib. The CDR3 bases are TGCGCCAGCAGCCAAGGCACAGGGGTCTCCTACGAGCAGTACTTC. It is translated as CASSQGTGVSYEQYF.